The text below deals with one T cell receptor (beta chain). Single viable CD3+CD4+CD8-CD45RO+ cells were sorted as the memory CD4+ T cells. In the original processing: Out-of-frame sequences were removed, leaving 2 million or so distinct TCRbeta sequences. Profiled with immunoSEQ multiplex PCR; TCRdb holds only in-frame clones, not every one. V and J calls and clone size are copied from that table; D and trimming were computed from the DNA. The sample includes roughly 76,000 clones, roughly 80% of them seen just once. This CDR3 region has 15 residues. Between the trimmed V and J ends, which lost 0 bases and 10 bases, there was a span of 21 bases. Germline values: CDR1 GTSNPN, CDR2 SVGIG (reference sequence). This entry is derived from a study of memory CD4+ T cells and cytomegalovirus serostatus.

The sequence derives from an adult in good health and CMV-seropositive. The J gene is TRBJ1-1, the V gene TRBV30; D not resolved. The sample comprised memory CD4+ T cells from blood. The CDR3 loop reads CAWSVDLPGPAGAFF. In nucleotides, the CDR3 is TGTGCCTGGAGTGTAGATCTGCCCGGACCAGCGGGAGCTTTCTTT. Full variable domain (outside the CDR3, taken from reference TRBV30 and TRBJ1-1): SQTIHQWPATLVQPVGSPLSLECTVEGTSNPNLYWYRQAAGRGLQLLFYSVGIGQISSEVPQNLSASRPQDRQFILSSKKLLLSDSGFYLCAWSVDLPGPAGAFFGQGTRLTVV.